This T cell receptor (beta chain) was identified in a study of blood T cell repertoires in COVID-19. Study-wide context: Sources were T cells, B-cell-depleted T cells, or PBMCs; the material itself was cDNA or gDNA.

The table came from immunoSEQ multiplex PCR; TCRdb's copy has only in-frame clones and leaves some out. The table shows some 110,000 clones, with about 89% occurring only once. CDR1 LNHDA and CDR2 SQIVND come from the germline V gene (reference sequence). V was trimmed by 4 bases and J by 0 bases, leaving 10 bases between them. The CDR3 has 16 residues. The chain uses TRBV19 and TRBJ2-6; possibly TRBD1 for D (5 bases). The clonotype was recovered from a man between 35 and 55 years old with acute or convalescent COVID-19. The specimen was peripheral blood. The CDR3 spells CASSRGPYSGANVLTF. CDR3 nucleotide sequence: TGTGCCAGTAGTAGGGGCCCGTACTCTGGGGCCAACGTCCTGACTTTC.